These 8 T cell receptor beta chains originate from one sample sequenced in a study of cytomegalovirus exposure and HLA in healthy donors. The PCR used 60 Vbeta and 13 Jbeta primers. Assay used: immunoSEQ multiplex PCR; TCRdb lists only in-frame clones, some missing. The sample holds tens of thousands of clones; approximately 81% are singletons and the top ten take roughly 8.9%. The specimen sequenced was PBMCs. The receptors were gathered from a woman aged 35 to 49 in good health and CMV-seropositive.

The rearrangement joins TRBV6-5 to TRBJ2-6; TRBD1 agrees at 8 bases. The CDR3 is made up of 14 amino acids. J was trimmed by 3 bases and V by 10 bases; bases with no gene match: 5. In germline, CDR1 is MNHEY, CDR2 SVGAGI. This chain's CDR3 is CATSGGGGANVLTF. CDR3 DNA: TGTGCCACCTCAGGGGGCGGTGGGGCCAACGTCCTGACTTTC.

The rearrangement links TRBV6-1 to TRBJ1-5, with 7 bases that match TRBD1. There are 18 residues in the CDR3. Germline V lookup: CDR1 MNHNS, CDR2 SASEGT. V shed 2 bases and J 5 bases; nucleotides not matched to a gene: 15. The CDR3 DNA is TGTGCCAGCAGTGAACCCACTGGGACAGTTAGTGTGGATCAGCCCCAGCATTTT. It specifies CASSEPTGTVSVDQPQHF.

This CDR3 reads CASRGPISNVLTF. The DNA for the CDR3 is TGTGCCAGCAGGGGCCCCATTTCCAACGTCCTGACTTTC. The chain is built from TRBV6-1 and TRBJ2-6, with no clear D. The V end was cut by 6 bases, the J end by 8 bases, with 11 bases between. This CDR3 is 13 amino acids long. In germline, CDR1 is MNHNS, CDR2 SASEGT.

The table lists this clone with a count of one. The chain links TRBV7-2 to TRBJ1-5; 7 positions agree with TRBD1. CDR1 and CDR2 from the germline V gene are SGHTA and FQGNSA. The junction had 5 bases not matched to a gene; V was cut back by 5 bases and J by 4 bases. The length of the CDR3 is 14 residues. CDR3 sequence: CASSAMTGNQPQHF. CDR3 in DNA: TGTGCCAGCAGCGCTATGACAGGGAATCAGCCCCAGCATTTT.

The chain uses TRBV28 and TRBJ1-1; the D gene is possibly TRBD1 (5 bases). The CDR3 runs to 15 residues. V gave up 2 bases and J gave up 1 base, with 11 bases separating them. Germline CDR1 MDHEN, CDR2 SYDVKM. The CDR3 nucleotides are TGTGCCAGCAGTTTACCCCTGACAGCGAACACTGAAGCTTTCTTT. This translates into CASSLPLTANTEAFF.

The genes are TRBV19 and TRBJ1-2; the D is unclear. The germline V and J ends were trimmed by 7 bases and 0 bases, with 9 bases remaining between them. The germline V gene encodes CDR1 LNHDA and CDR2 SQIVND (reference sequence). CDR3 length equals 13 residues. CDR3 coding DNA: TGTGCCAGTAACTTTTTTACTAACTATGGCTACACCTTC. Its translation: CASNFFTNYGYTF. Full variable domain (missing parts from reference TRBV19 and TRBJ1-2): DGGITQSPKYLFRKEGQNVTLSCEQNLNHDAMYWYRQDPGQGLRLIYYSQIVNDFQKGDIAEGYSVSREKKESFPLTVTSAQKNPTAFYLCASNFFTNYGYTFGSGTRLTVV.

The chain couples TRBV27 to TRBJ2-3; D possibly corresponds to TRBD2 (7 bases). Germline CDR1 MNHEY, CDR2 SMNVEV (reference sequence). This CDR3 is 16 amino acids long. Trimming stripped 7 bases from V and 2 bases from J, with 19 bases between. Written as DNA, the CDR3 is TGTGCCAGCAAACATCTAGCCGGGGGGCCCACAGATACGCAGTATTTT. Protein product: CASKHLAGGPTDTQYF.

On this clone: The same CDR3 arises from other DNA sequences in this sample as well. In DNA, the CDR3 is TGTGCCAGTAGTCTCAGAAATCAGCCCCAGCATTTT. Translating it yields CASSLRNQPQHF. V is TRBV19 and J is TRBJ1-5; D uncertain. This CDR3 has 12 residues. Deletions cut 5 bases from V and 4 bases from J, with 6 bases between. Looked up from germline, CDR1 is LNHDA and CDR2 is SQIVND (reference sequence).